Here is one TCR beta chain with its context. Antigen specificity is unknown. This entry is derived from a study of cytomegalovirus exposure and HLA in healthy donors. Per germline, CDR1 SEHNR and CDR2 FQNEAQ (reference sequence). V was clipped by 5 bases and J by 2 bases, with 17 bases between them. CDR3 length equals 16 residues. Method: immunoSEQ multiplex PCR; TCRdb's copy keeps in-frame clones and lacks some. The profile shows more than 80,000 clones, about 85% of them singletons. Overall study findings and caveats: Researchers catalogued about 160 TCR beta chains as cytomegalovirus-associated. Rarity held for most TCR sequences, but there were some public TCRs that occurred in many donors. The tendency of first-cohort TCR clusters to co-occur in the roughly 130 validation repertoires emerged from a later analysis. As confirmed in vitro, three CMV-associated chains were specific for CMV antigens.

This receptor was identified in a woman between 18 and 29 years old in good health and CMV-seropositive. Sequenced sample: PBMCs. The gene calls are TRBV7-9 and TRBJ2-3, with D tentatively TRBD1 (6 bases). CDR3 protein: CASSRETGPLTDTQYF. CDR3 DNA sequence: TGTGCCAGCAGCCGAGAGACAGGTCCCCTCACAGATACGCAGTATTTT.